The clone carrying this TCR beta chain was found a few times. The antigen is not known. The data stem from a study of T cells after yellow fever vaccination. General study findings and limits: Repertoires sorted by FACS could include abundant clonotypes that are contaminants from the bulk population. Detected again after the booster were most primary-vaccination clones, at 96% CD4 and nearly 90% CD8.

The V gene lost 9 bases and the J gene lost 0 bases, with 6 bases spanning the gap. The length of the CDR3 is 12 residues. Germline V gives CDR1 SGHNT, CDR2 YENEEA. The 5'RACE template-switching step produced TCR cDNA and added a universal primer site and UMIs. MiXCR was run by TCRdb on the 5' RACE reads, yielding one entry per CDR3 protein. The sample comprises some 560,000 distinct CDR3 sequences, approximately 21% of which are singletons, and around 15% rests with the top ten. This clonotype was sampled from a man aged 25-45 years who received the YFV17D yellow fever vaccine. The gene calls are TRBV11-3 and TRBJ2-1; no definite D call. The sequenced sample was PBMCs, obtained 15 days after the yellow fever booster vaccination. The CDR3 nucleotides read TGTGCCAGAGTAAGCTCCTACAATGAGCAGTTCTTC. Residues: CARVSSYNEQFF.